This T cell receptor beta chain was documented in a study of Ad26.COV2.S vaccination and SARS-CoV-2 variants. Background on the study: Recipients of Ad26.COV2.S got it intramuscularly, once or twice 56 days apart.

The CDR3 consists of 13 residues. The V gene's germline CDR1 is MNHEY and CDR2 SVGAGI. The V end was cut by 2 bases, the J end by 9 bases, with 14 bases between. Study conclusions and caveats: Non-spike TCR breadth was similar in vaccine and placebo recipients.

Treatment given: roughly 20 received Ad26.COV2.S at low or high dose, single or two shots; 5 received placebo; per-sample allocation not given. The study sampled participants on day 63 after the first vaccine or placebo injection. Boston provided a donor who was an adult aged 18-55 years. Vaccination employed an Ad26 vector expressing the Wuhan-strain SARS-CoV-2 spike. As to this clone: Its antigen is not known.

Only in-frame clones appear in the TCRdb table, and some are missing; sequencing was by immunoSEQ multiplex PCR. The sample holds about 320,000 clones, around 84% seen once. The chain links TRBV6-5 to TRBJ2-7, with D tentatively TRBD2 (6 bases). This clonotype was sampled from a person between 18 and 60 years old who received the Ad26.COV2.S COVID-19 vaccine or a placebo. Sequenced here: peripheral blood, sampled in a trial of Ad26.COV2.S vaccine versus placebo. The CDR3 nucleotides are TGTGCCAGCAGTTACCCGCCCGGGGGACGGCAGTACTTC. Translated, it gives CASSYPPGGRQYF.